This record looks at one T cell receptor (beta chain) sequence and its context. What it binds is unknown. The CDR3 is made up of 17 amino acids. The V gene's germline CDR1 is SGHTA and CDR2 FQGTGA. V lost 2 bases, J lost 10 bases, and 21 bases lay in between. This sample was included in a study of T cells after yellow fever vaccination. Study-level points and caveats: In FACS-sorted repertoires, abundant clonotypes from the bulk population could appear as contaminants. Post-booster repertoires contained most primary-vaccination clones again (approximately 95% CD4, around 89% CD8).

A universal primer site and UMIs were added as TCR cDNA was made by 5'RACE template switching. TCRdb redid the calling of the 5' RACE reads with MiXCR, one entry per CDR3 protein. In the table there are about 550,000 distinct CDR3 sequences, about a fifth of which are singletons. Sequenced here: PBMCs, sampled 15 days after the yellow fever booster vaccination. The J gene is TRBJ1-6, the V gene TRBV7-3; TRBD1 is a possible D gene (6 bases). The sequence was collected from a man aged 30-40 years who received the YFV17D yellow fever vaccine. The CDR3 coding sequence is TGTGCCAGCAGCTTAGAGGCCAGGGGATTGGCGAAATCACCCCTCCACTTT. This translates into CASSLEARGLAKSPLHF.